Shown below are 10 T cell receptor beta chains from a single sample sequenced in a study of identical twins. TCRdb processed the 5' RACE reads anew with MiXCR; each CDR3 protein has one entry. This table has approximately 260,000 distinct CDR3 sequences, 6.5% to 9.5% appearing once. These same records also appear under a second study, on yellow fever vaccine responses in identical twins.

The sequenced sample was CD8+ T cells sorted from blood. These receptors came from a woman between 18 and 30 years old in good health.

This clonotype was seen a handful of times. The chain employs TRBV12-3 or TRBV12-4 and TRBJ2-5; 9 bases map to TRBD1. Losses at the gene ends were 3 bases for V and 5 bases for J; bases not matched to a gene: 4. The CDR3 runs 14 residues. The CDR3 loop reads CASSFGTGSETQYF. CDR3 coding DNA: TGTGCCAGCAGTTTTGGGACAGGGTCGGAGACCCAGTACTTC.

Comment on this clonotype: Its ends do not fully match the called genes, so a read error is possible. The chain uses TRBV2 and TRBJ2-3, with 7 bases fitting TRBD2. The CDR3 runs 18 residues. CDR1 and CDR2 (germline): SNHLY, FYNNEI. The DNA of the CDR3 is TGTACCAGCAGCCCGATCTGGGATCAGGGAGGGGCCACAGATACGCAGTATTTT. Translation: CTSSPIWDQGGATDTQYF.

This clonotype has at least ten counts. The V gene is TRBV2, the J gene TRBJ2-7; D ambiguous. Germline CDR1 SNHLY, CDR2 FYNNEI. Trimming took 5 bases from V and 1 from J, leaving 9 bases between them. The CDR3 loop spans 13 amino acids. The CDR3 DNA reads TGTGCCAGCAGTCCCCCGCTGTCCTACGAGCAGTACTTC. Translated: CASSPPLSYEQYF.

The gene calls are TRBV15 and TRBJ2-5; 7 nucleotides line up with TRBD1. Trimming at V came to 4 bases and at J to 6 bases, leaving 8 bases not matched to a gene. Germline lookup yields CDR1 LNHNV and CDR2 YYDKDF (reference sequence). CDR3 length: 14 residues. CDR3 nucleotides: TGTGCCACCAGCATCACGGGACAGATGCAGACCCAGTACTTC. Amino acids: CATSITGQMQTQYF.

This chain connects TRBV4-1 to TRBJ1-2; D gene uncertain. V was clipped by 0 bases and J by 8 bases, with 7 bases between them. The germline V gene has CDR1 MGHRA and CDR2 YSYEKL. CDR3 length equals 12 residues. DNA for the CDR3: TGCGCCAGCAGCCAAGACCTAAGGGGCTACACCTTC. It codes for CASSQDLRGYTF.

This clonotype was seen a few times. The chain employs TRBV7-8 and TRBJ2-5, with 7 bases aligning to TRBD2. V was clipped by 5 bases and J by 5 bases; unmatched bases: 11. The CDR3 is 15 residues long. Germline V gene data show CDR1 as SGHVS and CDR2 as FQNEAQ. The CDR3 nucleotides are TGTGCCAGCAGCCTCGGGGGAGGGAGGAAGGAGACCCAGTACTTC. It encodes CASSLGGGRKETQYF.

The genes are TRBV7-9 and TRBJ2-7, with 11 bases aligning to TRBD2. CDR3 length: 16 residues. V gave up 0 bases and J gave up 3 bases; unmatched junction bases: 4. CDR1 is SEHNR, CDR2 FQNEAQ, per germline (reference sequence). CDR3 sequence (DNA): TGTGCCAGCAGCTTAGCTGGGACTAGCGGCTACTACGAGCAGTACTTC. This codes for CASSLAGTSGYYEQYF.

The genes are TRBV15 and TRBJ2-7; 7 nucleotides align to TRBD2. The germline CDR1 and CDR2 sequences are LNHNV and YYDKDF (reference sequence). This CDR3 has 13 residues. V lost 5 bases, J lost 3 bases, and 4 bases stayed unmatched. CDR3 protein: CATSPGGDYEQYF. CDR3 bases: TGTGCCACCAGCCCGGGGGGTGACTACGAGCAGTACTTC.

This clonotype came up a few times. The chain is built from TRBV7-9 and TRBJ2-7; D is possibly TRBD2 (6 bases). Deletions cut 4 bases from V and 3 bases from J, with 22 bases between. Germline V gives CDR1 SEHNR, CDR2 FQNEAQ (reference sequence). The CDR3 consists of 17 residues. The CDR3 loop reads CASSSRESGGGNYEQYF. As DNA, the CDR3 is TGTGCCAGCAGCTCACGGGAATCTGGTGGCGGGAACTACGAGCAGTACTTC. Supplemented by reference TRBV7-9 and TRBJ2-7, the full variable domain reads DTGVSQNPRHKITKRGQNVTFRCDPISEHNRLYWYRQTLGQGPEFLTYFQNEAQLEKSRLLSDRFSAERPKGSFSTLEIQRTEQGDSAMYLCASSSRESGGGNYEQYFGPGTRLTVT.

There are many counts of this clonotype. The gene calls are TRBV4-3 and TRBJ2-1; TRBD2 aligns across 8 bases. This CDR3 region has 16 residues. Unmatched junction bases numbered 3, after V lost 0 bases and J lost 2 bases. CDR1 is LGHNA and CDR2 is YSLEER in the germline V gene. The DNA of the CDR3 is TGCGCCAGCAGCCAAGATTCTAGCGGGCCCTACAATGAGCAGTTCTTC. Encoded protein: CASSQDSSGPYNEQFF.